Below are 18 T cell receptor beta chains sequenced from a single sample in a study of vaccination effects on CD4 cells after COVID-19. Repertoires were generated with immunoSEQ multiplex PCR, while TCRdb's copy carries only in-frame clones and drops some. The table includes 40,000 to 60,000 clones, approximately 74% detected once. Scientists isolated CD4+ T cells after a roughly 9-day culture period ended. These TCRs are of unknown antigen specificity. Material: CD4+ T cells from PBMCs cultured without peptide, obtained before COVID-19 vaccination. The receptors here all came from a human donor who had a prior SARS-CoV-2 infection.

Here the CDR3 reads CASSLDSQETQYF. The CDR3 DNA reads as TGCGCCAGCAGCTTGGACAGTCAAGAGACCCAGTACTTC. V gene TRBV5-1 combines with J gene TRBJ2-5; D unclear. V was pared by 0 bases and J by 2 bases, with 5 bases between. Germline CDR1 is SGHRS and CDR2 is YFSETQ. The CDR3 sequence is 13 residues long.

V and J are TRBV19 and TRBJ2-4, with 7 bases fitting TRBD2. The CDR3 spans 15 residues. Trimming removed 7 bases from V and 9 bases from J; junction bases left unmatched: 15. Germline V gene sequence: CDR1 LNHDA, CDR2 SQIVND (reference sequence). As DNA, the CDR3 is TGTGCCAGTATGAGAGGGAGGGCCTTTGATGGCATTCAGTACTTC. Translating gives CASMRGRAFDGIQYF.

V and J are TRBV21-1 and TRBJ2-6. TRBV21-1 is designated a pseudogene. CDR3 size: 17 residues. CDR3 residues: CASSKDKWEDWANVLTF. The CDR3 bases are TGTGCCAGCAGCAAAGACAAGTGGGAAGACTGGGCCAACGTCCTGACTTTC.

The chain recombines TRBV18 with TRBJ1-1; D may be TRBD1 (5 bases). The V end lost 2 bases, the J end lost 4 bases, and 11 bases lay between the germline ends. The length of the CDR3 is 14 residues. Germline values: CDR1 KGHSH, CDR2 LQKENI. CDR3 amino acids: CASSPSGASTEAFF. CDR3 DNA sequence: TGTGCCAGCTCACCATCCGGGGCGAGCACTGAAGCTTTCTTT.

The chain has TRBV9 and TRBJ2-3; 7 bases line up with TRBD2. After removal of 2 bases from V and 4 bases from J, the junction contained 10 bases not matched to a gene. Germline CDR1 SGDLS, CDR2 YYNGEE. The CDR3 totals 16 residues. The CDR3 DNA is TGTGCCAGCAGCGTGAGTTCTAGCGGAGGGGCAGATACGCAGTATTTT. It translates to CASSVSSSGGADTQYF.

The V and J genes are TRBV9 and TRBJ2-1; 10 bases fit TRBD2. V lost 0 bases and J lost 5; bases outside the gene matches: 11. The CDR3 consists of 18 residues. CDR1 and CDR2 from the germline V gene are SGDLS and YYNGEE. CDR3 loop: CASSVGEGTSARHNEQFF. The CDR3 coding sequence is TGTGCCAGCAGCGTAGGCGAGGGGACTAGCGCCCGACACAATGAGCAGTTCTTC.

This clone was seen only a few times. J is TRBJ2-7 and V is TRBV18, with 8 bases lining up with TRBD1. The CDR3 loop spans 14 amino acids. With V trimmed by 3 bases and J by 3 bases, 4 bases remained unmatched. The germline CDR1 and CDR2 sequences are KGHSH and LQKENI. CDR3 DNA: TGTGCCAGCTCACCCGGGACAGGAGACTACGAGCAGTACTTC. This translates into CASSPGTGDYEQYF.

The rearrangement joins TRBV7-2 to TRBJ1-6; D is unresolved. Germline CDR1 is SGHTA and CDR2 is FQGNSA. The CDR3 covers 12 residues. Trimming shortened V by 5 bases and J by 11 bases, and 10 bases separated the two germline ends. CDR3: CASSTLFTPLHF. Written as DNA, the CDR3 is TGTGCCAGCAGCACTCTTTTTACACCCCTCCACTTT.

The chain has TRBV7-2 and TRBJ2-2, with TRBD2 matching over 11 bases. Germline values: CDR1 SGHTA, CDR2 FQGNSA. The V and J ends lost 5 bases and 4 bases, in that order; junction bases with no gene match: 3. This CDR3 has 15 amino acids. The CDR3 nucleotides are TGTGCCAGCAGCCCCGGACTAGCGGGCACCGGGGAGCTGTTTTTT. Its protein is CASSPGLAGTGELFF.

V is TRBV11-2 and J is TRBJ1-3; D unresolved. The CDR3 totals 15 residues. V gave up 4 bases and J gave up 0 bases, with 10 bases separating them. Per the germline V gene, CDR1 is SGHAT and CDR2 is FQNNGV. The DNA of the CDR3 is TGTGCCAGCAGCTGGGAGAGATTCTCTGGAAACACCATATATTTT. This codes for CASSWERFSGNTIYF. The full variable domain, rest sourced from reference TRBV11-2 and TRBJ1-3, is EAGVAQSPRYKIIEKRQSVAFWCNPISGHATLYWYQQILGQGPKLLIQFQNNGVVDDSQLPKDRFSAERLKGVDSTLKIQPAKLEDSAVYLCASSWERFSGNTIYFGEGSWLTVV.

The chain has TRBV5-6 and TRBJ2-7; D assignment may be TRBD1 or TRBD2 (5 bases each). The CDR3 has 12 residues. Germline V lookup: CDR1 SGHDT, CDR2 YYEEEE. V was shortened by 4 bases and J by 3 bases, with 8 bases between the two germline ends. The CDR3 bases are TGTGCCAGCAGCCGGGACGACTACGAGCAGTACTTC. Protein product: CASSRDDYEQYF.

CDR3 in amino acids: CASSQGLADSYEQYF. Here the CDR3 DNA reads TGTGCCAGCAGCCAAGGGCTAGCGGACTCCTACGAGCAGTACTTC. The chain carries TRBV4-2 and TRBJ2-7; 7 nucleotides line up with TRBD2. Trimming at V came to 1 base and at J to 0 bases, leaving 3 bases not matched to a gene. The CDR3 sequence is 15 residues long. Looked up from germline, CDR1 is LGHNA and CDR2 is YNFKEQ.

The gene calls are TRBV6-2 or TRBV6-3 and TRBJ2-1; the D is unclear. This CDR3 has 16 amino acids. CDR1 is MNHEY and CDR2 is SVGEGT in the germline V gene. The V gene lost 5 bases and the J gene lost 0 bases, with 14 bases spanning the gap. Here the CDR3 reads CASSHPYPYSYNEQFF. The CDR3 nucleotides read TGTGCCAGCAGTCACCCATACCCTTACTCCTACAATGAGCAGTTCTTC.

The J gene is TRBJ2-1, the V gene TRBV5-1; D gene uncertain. Germline V CDR1 and CDR2: SGHRS, YFSETQ. This CDR3 has 12 residues. The germline V and J ends were trimmed by 2 bases and 5 bases, with 5 bases remaining between them. The CDR3 DNA reads as TGCGCCAGCAGCTTACTAAACAATGAGCAGTTCTTC. It specifies CASSLLNNEQFF.

The chain recombines TRBV11-3 with TRBJ2-1; 9 bases map to TRBD2. V lost 0 bases and J lost 8; bases outside the gene matches: 8. The CDR3 sequence is 16 residues long. Germline values: CDR1 SGHNT, CDR2 YENEEA. The CDR3 here is CASSLERGGLAYEQFF. The CDR3 DNA reads TGTGCCAGCAGCTTAGAAAGGGGGGGACTAGCTTATGAGCAGTTCTTC.

The genes are TRBV2 and TRBJ1-1; TRBD1 might be the D (5 bases). The germline CDR1 and CDR2 sequences are SNHLY and FYNNEI. The germline V and J ends were trimmed by 8 bases and 1 base, with 17 bases remaining between them. The CDR3 contains 15 residues. CDR3 nucleotides: TGTGCCAGCCGGGACGGCGCTCCGGGGAACACTGAAGCTTTCTTT. This encodes CASRDGAPGNTEAFF. Variable domain in full (rest from reference TRBV2 and TRBJ1-1): EPEVTQTPSHQVTQMGQEVILRCVPISNHLYFYWYRQILGQKVEFLVSFYNNEISEKSEIFDDQFSVERPDGSNFTLKIRSTKLEDSAMYFCASRDGAPGNTEAFFGQGTRLTVV.

The chain links TRBV5-6 to TRBJ2-2, with D maybe TRBD2 (7 bases). Trimming left V 7 bases short and J 5 bases short, with 21 bases between. The germline V gene has CDR1 SGHDT and CDR2 YYEEEE. The CDR3 is made up of 16 amino acids. The CDR3 is CASLPVGGAGTGELFF. The CDR3 DNA follows: TGTGCCAGCCTCCCGGTTGGGGGGGCAGGAACCGGGGAGCTGTTTTTT.

The chain uses TRBV9 and TRBJ2-1, with D possibly matching TRBD2 (7 bases). The CDR3 runs 16 residues. V lost 0 bases, J lost 9 bases, and 19 bases lay in between. The germline V gene has CDR1 SGDLS and CDR2 YYNGEE. CDR3 nucleotide sequence: TGTGCCAGCAGCGTAGGTCGGGGGGCCAAGAGTGGTGAGCAGTTCTTC. Amino acid sequence: CASSVGRGAKSGEQFF.